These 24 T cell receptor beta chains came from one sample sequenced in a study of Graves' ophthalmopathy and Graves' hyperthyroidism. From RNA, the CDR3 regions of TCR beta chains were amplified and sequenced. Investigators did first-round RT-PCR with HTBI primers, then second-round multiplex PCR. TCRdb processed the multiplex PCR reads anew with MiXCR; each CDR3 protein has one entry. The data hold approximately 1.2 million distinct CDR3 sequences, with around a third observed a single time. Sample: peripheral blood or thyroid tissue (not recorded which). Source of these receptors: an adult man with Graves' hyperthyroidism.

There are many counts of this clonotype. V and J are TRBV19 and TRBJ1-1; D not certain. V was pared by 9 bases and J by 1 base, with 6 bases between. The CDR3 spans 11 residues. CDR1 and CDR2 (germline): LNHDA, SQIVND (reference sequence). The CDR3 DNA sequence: TGTGCCAGCGCCCGGAACACTGAAGCTTTCTTT. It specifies CASARNTEAFF.

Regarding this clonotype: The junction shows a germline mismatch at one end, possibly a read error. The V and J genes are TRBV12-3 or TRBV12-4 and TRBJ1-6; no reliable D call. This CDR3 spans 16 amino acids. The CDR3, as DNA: TGTGCCAGCAGTTTTCGACGGTCCTTCTATAATTCGCCCCCCCACTTT. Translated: CASSFRRSFYNSPPHF.

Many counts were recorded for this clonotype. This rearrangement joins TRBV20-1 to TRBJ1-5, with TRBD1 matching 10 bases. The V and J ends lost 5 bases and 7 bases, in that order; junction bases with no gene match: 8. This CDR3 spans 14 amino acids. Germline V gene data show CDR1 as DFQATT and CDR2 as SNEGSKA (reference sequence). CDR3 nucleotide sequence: TGCAGTGCTCACCGGACAGGGGGAGGGCAGCCCCAGCATTTT. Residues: CSAHRTGGGQPQHF.

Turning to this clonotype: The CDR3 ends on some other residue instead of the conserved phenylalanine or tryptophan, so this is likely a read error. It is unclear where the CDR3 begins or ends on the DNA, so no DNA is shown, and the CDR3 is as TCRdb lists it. CDR3 region: CASRPARGRRIG. J is TRBJ2-7 and V is TRBV6-5; whether TRBD1, the table's D call, matches the DNA was not checked. The CDR3 is 12 residues long, counting both termini. Germline-derived CDR1 and CDR2 are MNHEY and SVGAGI.

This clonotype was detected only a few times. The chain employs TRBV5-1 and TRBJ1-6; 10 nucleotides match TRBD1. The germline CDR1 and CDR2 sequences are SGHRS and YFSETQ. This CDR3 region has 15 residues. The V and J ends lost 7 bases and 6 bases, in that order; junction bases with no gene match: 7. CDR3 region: CASGYRDRGNSPLHF. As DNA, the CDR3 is TGCGCCAGCGGATACCGGGACAGGGGTAATTCACCCCTCCACTTT.

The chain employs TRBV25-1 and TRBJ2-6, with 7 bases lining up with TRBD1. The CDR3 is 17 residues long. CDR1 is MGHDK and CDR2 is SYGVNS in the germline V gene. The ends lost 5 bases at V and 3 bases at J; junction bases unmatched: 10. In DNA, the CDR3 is TGTGCCAGCAGTTTCGTTTCAGGGGGTGGTGGGGCCAACGTCCTGACTTTC. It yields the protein CASSFVSGGGGANVLTF.

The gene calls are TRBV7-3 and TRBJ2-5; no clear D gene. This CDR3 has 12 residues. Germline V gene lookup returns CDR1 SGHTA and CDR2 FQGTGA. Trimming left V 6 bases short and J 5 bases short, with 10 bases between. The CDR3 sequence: CASSSYLETQYF. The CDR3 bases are TGTGCCAGCAGTTCGTACCTTGAGACCCAGTACTTC.

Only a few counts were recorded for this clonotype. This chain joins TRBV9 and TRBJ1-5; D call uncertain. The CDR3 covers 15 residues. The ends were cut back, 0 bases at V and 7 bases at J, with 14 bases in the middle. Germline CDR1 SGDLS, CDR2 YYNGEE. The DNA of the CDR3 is TGTGCCAGCAGCGTAGCCGGGGAGTGGGGACAGCCCCAGCATTTT. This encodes CASSVAGEWGQPQHF. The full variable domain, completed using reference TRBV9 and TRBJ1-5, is DSGVTQTPKHLITATGQRVTLRCSPRSGDLSVYWYQQSLDQGLQFLIQYYNGEERAKGNILERFSAQQFPDLHSELNLSSLELGDSALYFCASSVAGEWGQPQHFGDGTRLSIL.

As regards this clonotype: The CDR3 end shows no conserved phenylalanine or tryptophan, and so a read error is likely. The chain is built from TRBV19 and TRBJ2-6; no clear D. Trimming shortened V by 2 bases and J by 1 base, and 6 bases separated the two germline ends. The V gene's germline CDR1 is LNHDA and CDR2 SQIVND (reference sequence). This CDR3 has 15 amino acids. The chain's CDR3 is CASSILGSGANVLTP. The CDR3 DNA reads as TGTGCCAGTAGTATACTGGGGTCTGGGGCCAACGTCCTGACTCCA.

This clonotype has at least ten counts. Here the CDR3 DNA reads TGTGCCATCAGTGAGTCCCCACAGGGTTTGGTGAAGCCCCAGCATTTT. As protein: CAISESPQGLVKPQHF. The chain is built from TRBV10-3 and TRBJ1-5; TRBD1 might be the D (6 bases). CDR1 is ENHRY, CDR2 SYGVKD, per germline. This CDR3 is built from 16 residues. V was clipped by 0 bases and J by 8 bases, with 17 bases between them.

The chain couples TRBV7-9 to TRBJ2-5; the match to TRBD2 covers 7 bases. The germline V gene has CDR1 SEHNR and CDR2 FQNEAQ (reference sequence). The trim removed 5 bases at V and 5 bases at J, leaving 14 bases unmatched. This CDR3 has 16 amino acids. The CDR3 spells CASSLLGGGRGETQYF. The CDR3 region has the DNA TGTGCCAGCAGCCTCCTGGGAGGCGGGAGAGGGGAGACCCAGTACTTC.

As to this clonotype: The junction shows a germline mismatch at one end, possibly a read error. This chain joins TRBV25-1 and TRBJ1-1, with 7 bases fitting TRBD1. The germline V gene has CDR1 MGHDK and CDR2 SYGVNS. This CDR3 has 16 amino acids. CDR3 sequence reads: CASSESGVIPKGAVVF. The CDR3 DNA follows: TGTGCCAGCAGTGAGTCTGGGGTCATCCCCAAGGGGGCGGTGGTCTTT.

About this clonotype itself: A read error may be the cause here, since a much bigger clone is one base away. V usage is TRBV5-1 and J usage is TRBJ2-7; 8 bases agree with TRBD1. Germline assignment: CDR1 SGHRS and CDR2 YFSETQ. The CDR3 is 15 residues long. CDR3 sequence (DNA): TGCGCCAGCAGCTTCTGGGACAGGAGGCACTACGAGCAGGACTTC. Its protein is CASSFWDRRHYEQDF.

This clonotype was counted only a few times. CDR3 sequence reads: CASKRPGQILWETQYF. CDR3 nucleotide sequence: TGTGCCAGCAAACGGCCGGGCCAGATCCTTTGGGAGACCCAGTACTTC. The V call is TRBV6-1, the J call TRBJ2-5, with D unresolved. V shed 7 bases and J shed 5 bases, with 23 bases lying between them. CDR1 and CDR2 from the germline V gene are MNHNS and SASEGT. CDR3 length equals 16 residues.

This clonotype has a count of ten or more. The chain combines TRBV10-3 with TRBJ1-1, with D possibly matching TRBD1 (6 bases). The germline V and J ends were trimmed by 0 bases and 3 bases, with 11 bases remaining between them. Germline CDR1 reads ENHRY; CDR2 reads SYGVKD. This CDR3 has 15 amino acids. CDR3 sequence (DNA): TGTGCCATCAGTGAGTCCGCGGGGGGCGACACTGAAGCTTTCTTT. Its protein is CAISESAGGDTEAFF.

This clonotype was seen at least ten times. The CDR3 loop is CASSEYRSGPSYGYTF. Here the CDR3 DNA reads TGTGCCAGCAGTGAATATCGGTCAGGGCCGTCGTATGGCTACACCTTC. The chain uses TRBV25-1 and TRBJ1-2, with a possible D match to TRBD1 (5 bases). CDR1 and CDR2 (germline): MGHDK, SYGVNS. Trimming stripped 0 bases from V and 5 bases from J, with 16 bases between. The CDR3 has 16 residues.

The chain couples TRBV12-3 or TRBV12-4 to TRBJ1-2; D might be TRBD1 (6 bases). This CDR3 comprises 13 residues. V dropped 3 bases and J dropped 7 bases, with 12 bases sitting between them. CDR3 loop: CASSFGGPGGYTF. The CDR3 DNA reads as TGTGCCAGCAGTTTCGGGGGGCCGGGTGGCTACACCTTC.

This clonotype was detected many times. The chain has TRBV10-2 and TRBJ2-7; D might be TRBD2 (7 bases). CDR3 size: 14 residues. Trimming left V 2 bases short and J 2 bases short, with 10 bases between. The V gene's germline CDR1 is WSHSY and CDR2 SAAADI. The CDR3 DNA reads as TGCGCCAGCAGTGAGAGGGGGGGGCCCTACGAGCAGTACTTC. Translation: CASSERGGPYEQYF.

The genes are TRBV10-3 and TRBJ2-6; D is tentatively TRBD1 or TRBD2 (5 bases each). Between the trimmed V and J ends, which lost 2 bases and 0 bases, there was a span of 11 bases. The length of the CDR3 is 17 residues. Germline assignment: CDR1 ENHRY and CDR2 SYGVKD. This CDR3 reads CAISESVGTSGANVLTF. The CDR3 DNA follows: TGTGCCATCAGTGAGAGTGTGGGGACCTCTGGGGCCAACGTCCTGACTTTC.

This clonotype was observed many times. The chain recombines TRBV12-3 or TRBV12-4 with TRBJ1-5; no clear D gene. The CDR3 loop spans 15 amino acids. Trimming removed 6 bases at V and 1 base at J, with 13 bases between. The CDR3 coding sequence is TGTGCCAGCAGCCACGACCCCCGGAGCAATCAGCCCCAGCATTTT. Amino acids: CASSHDPRSNQPQHF.

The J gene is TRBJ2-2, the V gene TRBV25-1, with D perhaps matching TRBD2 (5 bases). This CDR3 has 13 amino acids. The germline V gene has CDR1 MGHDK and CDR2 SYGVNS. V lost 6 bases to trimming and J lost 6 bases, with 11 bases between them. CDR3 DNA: TGTGCCAGCAGAGGATCGGGGTCCGGGGAGCTGTTTTTT. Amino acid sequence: CASRGSGSGELFF.

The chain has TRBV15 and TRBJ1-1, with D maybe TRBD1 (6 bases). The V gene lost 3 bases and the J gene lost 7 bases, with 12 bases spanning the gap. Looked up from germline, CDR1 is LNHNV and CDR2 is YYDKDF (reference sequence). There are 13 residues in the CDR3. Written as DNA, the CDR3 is TGTGCCACCAGCAGTGTTCAGGGGATTGAAGCTTTCTTT. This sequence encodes CATSSVQGIEAFF.

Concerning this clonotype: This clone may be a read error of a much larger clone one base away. The CDR3 DNA follows: TGCACCGTTGAAGGCGTCAGGGACACCGGGGAGCTGTTTTTT. This encodes CTVEGVRDTGELFF. The J gene is TRBJ2-2, the V gene TRBV29-1, with D possibly TRBD1 on 5 matching bases. The CDR3 has 14 residues. Germline values: CDR1 SQVTM, CDR2 ANQGSEA.

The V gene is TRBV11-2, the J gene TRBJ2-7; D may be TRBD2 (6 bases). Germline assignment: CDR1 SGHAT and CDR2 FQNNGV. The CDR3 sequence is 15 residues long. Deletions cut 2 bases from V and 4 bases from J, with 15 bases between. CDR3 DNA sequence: TGTGCCAGCAGCTTACGGAGGGAGAGGGTATACGAGCAGTACTTC. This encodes CASSLRRERVYEQYF. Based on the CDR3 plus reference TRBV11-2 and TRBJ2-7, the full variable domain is EAGVAQSPRYKIIEKRQSVAFWCNPISGHATLYWYQQILGQGPKLLIQFQNNGVVDDSQLPKDRFSAERLKGVDSTLKIQPAKLEDSAVYLCASSLRRERVYEQYFGPGTRLTVT.